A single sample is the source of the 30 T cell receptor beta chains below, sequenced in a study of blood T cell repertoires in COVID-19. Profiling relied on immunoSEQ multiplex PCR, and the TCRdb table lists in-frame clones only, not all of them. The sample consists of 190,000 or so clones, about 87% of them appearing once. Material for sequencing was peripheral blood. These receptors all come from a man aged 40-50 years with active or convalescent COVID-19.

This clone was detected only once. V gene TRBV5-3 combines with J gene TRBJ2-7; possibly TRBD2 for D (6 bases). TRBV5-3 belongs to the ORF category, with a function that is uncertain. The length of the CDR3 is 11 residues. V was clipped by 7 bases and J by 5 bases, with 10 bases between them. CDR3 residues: CARLPGDEQYF. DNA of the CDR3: TGTGCCAGACTCCCGGGGGACGAGCAGTACTTC.

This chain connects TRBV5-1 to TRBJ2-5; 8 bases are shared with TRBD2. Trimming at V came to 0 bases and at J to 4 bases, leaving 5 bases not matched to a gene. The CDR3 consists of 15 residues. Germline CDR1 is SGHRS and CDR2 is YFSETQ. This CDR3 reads CASSLGGGRGETQYF. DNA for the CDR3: TGCGCCAGCAGCTTGGGCGGGGGGCGCGGAGAGACCCAGTACTTC. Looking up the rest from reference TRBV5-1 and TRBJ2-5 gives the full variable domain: KAGVTQTPRYLIKTRGQQVTLSCSPISGHRSVSWYQQTPGQGLQFLFEYFSETQRNKGNFPGRFSGRQFSNSRSEMNVSTLELGDSALYLCASSLGGGRGETQYFGPGTRLLVL.

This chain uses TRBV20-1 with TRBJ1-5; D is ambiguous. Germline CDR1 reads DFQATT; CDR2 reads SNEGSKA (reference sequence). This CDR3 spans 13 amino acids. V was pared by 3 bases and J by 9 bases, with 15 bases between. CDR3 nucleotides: TGCAGTGCTAGTCGCCAGGAGGTCGGGCCCCAGCATTTT. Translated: CSASRQEVGPQHF.

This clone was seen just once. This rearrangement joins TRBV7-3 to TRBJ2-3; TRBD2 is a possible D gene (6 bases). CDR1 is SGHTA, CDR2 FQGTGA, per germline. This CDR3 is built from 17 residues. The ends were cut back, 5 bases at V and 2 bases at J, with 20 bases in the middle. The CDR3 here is CASSNRPDGRPTDTQYF. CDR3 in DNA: TGTGCCAGCAGCAATCGGCCGGACGGGAGACCCACAGATACGCAGTATTTT.

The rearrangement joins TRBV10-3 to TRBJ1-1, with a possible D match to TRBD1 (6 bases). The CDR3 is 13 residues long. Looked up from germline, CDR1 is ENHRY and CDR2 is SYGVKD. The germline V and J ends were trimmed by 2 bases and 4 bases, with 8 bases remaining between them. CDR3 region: CAISETGTTEAFF. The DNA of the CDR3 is TGTGCCATCAGTGAGACAGGGACCACTGAAGCTTTCTTT.

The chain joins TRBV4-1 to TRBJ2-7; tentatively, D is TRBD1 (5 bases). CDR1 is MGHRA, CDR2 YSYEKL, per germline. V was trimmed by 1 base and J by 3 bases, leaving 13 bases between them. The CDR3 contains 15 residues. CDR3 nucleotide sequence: TGCGCCAGCAGCCAAGTTCCGACAGAACGCTACGAGCAGTACTTC. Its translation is CASSQVPTERYEQYF.

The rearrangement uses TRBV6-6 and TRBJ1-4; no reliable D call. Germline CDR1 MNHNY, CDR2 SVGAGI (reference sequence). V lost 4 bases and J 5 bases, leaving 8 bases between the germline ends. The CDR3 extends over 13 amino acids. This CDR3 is CASSLNRNEKLFF. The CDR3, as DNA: TGTGCCAGCAGTTTAAACAGAAATGAAAAACTGTTTTTT.

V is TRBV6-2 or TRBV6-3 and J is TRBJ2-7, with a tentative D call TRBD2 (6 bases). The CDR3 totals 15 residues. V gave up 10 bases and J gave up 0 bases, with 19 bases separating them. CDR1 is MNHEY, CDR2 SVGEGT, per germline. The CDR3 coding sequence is TGTGCCACCTGCCCCACGGAGGGCAGCTCCTACGAGCAGTACTTC. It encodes CATCPTEGSSYEQYF.

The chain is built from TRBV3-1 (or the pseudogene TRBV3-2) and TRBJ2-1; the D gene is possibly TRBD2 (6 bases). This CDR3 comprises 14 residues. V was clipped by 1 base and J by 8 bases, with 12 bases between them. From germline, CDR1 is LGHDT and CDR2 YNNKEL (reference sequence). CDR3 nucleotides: TGTGCCAGCAGCCAAGGCGCCAGGGACTATGAGCAGTTCTTC. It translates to CASSQGARDYEQFF.

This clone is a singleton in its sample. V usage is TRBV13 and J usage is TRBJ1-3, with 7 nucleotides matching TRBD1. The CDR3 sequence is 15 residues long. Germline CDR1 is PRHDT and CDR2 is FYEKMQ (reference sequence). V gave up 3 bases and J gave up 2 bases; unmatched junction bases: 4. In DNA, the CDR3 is TGTGCCAGCAGCTTCGATCAGGGGGCTGGAAACACCATATATTTT. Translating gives CASSFDQGAGNTIYF.

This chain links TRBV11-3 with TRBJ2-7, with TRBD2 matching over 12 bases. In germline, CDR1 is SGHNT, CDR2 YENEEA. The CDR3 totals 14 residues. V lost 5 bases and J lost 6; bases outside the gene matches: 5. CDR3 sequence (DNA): TGTGCCAGCAGCCAGACTAGCGGGGGCCCCGAGCAGTACTTC. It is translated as CASSQTSGGPEQYF.

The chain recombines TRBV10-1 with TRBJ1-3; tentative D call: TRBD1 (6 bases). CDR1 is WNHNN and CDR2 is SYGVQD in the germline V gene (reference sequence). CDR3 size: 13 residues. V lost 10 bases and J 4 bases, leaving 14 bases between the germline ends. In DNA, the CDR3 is TGCGCCACCCGAGGGGGTTCCGGAAACACCATATATTTT. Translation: CATRGGSGNTIYF.

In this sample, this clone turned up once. The CDR3 region is CASSLGALGPSEQYF. CDR3 nucleotide sequence: TGTGCCAGCAGCTTAGGCGCCTTGGGGCCTTCCGAGCAGTACTTC. The chain is built from TRBV11-1 and TRBJ2-7, with a possible D match to TRBD1 (5 bases). V lost 1 base and J lost 6, with 16 bases in between. There are 15 residues in the CDR3. The germline V gene encodes CDR1 SGHAT and CDR2 FQDESV (reference sequence). Full variable domain (missing parts from reference TRBV11-1 and TRBJ2-7): EAEVAQSPRYKITEKSQAVAFWCDPISGHATLYWYRQILGQGPELLVQFQDESVVDDSQLPKDRFSAERLKGVDSTLKIQPAELGDSAMYLCASSLGALGPSEQYFGPGTRLTVT.

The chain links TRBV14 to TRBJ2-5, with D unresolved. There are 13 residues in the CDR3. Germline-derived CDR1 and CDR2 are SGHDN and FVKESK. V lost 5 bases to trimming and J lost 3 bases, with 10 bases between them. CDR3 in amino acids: CASSWQRKETQYF. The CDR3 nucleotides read TGTGCCAGCAGCTGGCAGCGTAAAGAGACCCAGTACTTC.

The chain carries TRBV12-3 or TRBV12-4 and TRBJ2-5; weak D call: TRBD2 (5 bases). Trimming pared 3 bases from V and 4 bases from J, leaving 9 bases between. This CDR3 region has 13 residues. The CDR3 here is CASSFFRGETQYF. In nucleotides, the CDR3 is TGTGCCAGCAGTTTTTTCCGGGGAGAGACCCAGTACTTC.

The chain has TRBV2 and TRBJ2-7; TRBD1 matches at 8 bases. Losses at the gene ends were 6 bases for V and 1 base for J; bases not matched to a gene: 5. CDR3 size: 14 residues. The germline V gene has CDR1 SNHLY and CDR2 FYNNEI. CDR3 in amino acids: CASRPGTGSYEQYF. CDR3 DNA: TGTGCCAGCAGACCTGGGACAGGATCCTACGAGCAGTACTTC. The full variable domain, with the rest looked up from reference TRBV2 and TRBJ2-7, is EPEVTQTPSHQVTQMGQEVILRCVPISNHLYFYWYRQILGQKVEFLVSFYNNEISEKSEIFDDQFSVERPDGSNFTLKIRSTKLEDSAMYFCASRPGTGSYEQYFGPGTRLTVT.

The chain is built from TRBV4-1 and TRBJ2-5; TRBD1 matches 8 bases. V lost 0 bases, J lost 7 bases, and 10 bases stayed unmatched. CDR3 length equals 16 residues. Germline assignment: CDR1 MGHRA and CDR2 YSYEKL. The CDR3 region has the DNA TGCGCCAGCAGCCAAGAGGGCGCAGGGGGCAAGGGGACCCAGTACTTC. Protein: CASSQEGAGGKGTQYF.

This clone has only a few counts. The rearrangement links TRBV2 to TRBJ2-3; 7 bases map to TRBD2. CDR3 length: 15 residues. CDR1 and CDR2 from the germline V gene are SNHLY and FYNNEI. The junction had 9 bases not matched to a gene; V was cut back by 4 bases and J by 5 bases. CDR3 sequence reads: CASSGSRGSQDTQYF. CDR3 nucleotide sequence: TGTGCCAGCAGTGGGTCGCGGGGGTCACAAGATACGCAGTATTTT. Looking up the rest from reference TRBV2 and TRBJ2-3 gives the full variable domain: EPEVTQTPSHQVTQMGQEVILRCVPISNHLYFYWYRQILGQKVEFLVSFYNNEISEKSEIFDDQFSVERPDGSNFTLKIRSTKLEDSAMYFCASSGSRGSQDTQYFGPGTRLTVL.

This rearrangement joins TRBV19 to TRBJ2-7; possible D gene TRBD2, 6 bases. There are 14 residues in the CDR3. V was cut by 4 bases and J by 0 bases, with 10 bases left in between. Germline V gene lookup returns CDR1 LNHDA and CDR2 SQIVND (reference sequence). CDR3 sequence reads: CASSKPGDSYEQYF. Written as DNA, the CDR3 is TGTGCCAGTAGTAAACCGGGGGACTCCTACGAGCAGTACTTC.

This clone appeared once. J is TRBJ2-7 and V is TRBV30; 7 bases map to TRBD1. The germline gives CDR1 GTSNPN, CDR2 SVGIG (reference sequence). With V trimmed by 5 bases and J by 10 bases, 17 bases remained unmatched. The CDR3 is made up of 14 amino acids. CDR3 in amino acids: CAWEPPPYRQGQYF. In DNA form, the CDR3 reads TGTGCCTGGGAGCCCCCGCCCTATCGACAGGGACAGTACTTC.

Here the CDR3 reads CASSQLQGVIYGYTF. The CDR3 coding sequence is TGTGCCAGCAGCCAACTACAGGGGGTGATATATGGCTACACCTTC. The genes are TRBV14 and TRBJ1-2, with 8 bases matching TRBD1. V shed 2 bases and J 5 bases; nucleotides not matched to a gene: 7. Germline assignment: CDR1 SGHDN and CDR2 FVKESK. The length of the CDR3 is 15 residues.

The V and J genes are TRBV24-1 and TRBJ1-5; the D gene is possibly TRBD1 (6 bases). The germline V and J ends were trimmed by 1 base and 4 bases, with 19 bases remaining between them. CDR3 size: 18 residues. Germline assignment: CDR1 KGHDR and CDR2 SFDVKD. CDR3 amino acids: CATSDFWGRRVRNQPQHF. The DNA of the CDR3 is TGTGCCACCAGTGATTTTTGGGGGCGCAGGGTAAGAAATCAGCCCCAGCATTTT.

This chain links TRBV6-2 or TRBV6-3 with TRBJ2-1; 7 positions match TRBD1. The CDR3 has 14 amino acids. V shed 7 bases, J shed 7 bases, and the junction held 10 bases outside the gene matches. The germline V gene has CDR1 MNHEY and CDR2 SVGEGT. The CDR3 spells CASTPTGFGNEQFF. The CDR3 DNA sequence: TGTGCCAGCACCCCGACAGGGTTTGGGAATGAGCAGTTCTTC.

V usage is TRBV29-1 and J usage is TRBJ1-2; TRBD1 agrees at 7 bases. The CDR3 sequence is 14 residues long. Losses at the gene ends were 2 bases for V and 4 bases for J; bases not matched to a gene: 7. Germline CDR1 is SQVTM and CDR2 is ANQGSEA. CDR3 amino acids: CSVETREGAYGYTF. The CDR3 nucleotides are TGCAGCGTTGAAACCCGGGAGGGGGCCTATGGCTACACCTTC.

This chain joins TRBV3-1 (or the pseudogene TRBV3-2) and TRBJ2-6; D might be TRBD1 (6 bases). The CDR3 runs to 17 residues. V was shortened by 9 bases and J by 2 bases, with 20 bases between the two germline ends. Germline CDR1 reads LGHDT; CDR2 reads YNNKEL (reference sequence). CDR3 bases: TGTGCCAGAATTGACAGGAATCAACTCACTGGGGCCAACGTCCTGACTTTC. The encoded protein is CARIDRNQLTGANVLTF.

The CDR3 nucleotides read TGTGCCAGTAGTATCGGCAGGAACACAGATACGCAGTATTTT. This encodes CASSIGRNTDTQYF. The V and J genes are TRBV19 and TRBJ2-3; D not resolved. CDR3 size: 14 residues. CDR1 LNHDA and CDR2 SQIVND come from the germline V gene (reference sequence). Trimming cost V 3 bases and J 2 bases, with 9 bases left between them.

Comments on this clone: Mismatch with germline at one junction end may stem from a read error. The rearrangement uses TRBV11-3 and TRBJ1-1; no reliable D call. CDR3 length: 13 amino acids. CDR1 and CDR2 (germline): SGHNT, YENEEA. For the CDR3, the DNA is TGTGCCAGCAGCTTAATCGGGAACGCTGAAGCTTTCTTT. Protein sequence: CASSLIGNAEAFF.

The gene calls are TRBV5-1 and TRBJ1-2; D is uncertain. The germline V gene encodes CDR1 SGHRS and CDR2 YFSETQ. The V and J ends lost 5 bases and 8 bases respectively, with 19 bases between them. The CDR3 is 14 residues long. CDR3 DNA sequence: TGCGCCAGCAGTCCGGACGTCCGGGGAGGAGGCTACACCTTC. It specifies CASSPDVRGGGYTF.

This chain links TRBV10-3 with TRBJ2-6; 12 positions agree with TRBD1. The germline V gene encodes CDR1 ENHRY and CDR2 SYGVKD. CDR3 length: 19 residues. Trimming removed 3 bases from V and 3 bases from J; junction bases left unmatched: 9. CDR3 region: CAISELPGQGAGGANVLTF. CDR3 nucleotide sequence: TGTGCCATCAGTGAACTCCCGGGACAGGGGGCAGGTGGGGCCAACGTCCTGACTTTC.

Here the CDR3 reads CASGLAPGGDRGINEQFF. The CDR3 region has the DNA TGTGCTAGTGGTCTGGCCCCAGGGGGGGACAGGGGGATTAATGAGCAGTTCTTC. The V and J genes are TRBV12-5 and TRBJ2-1; 11 bases map to TRBD1. The CDR3 consists of 18 residues. Unmatched junction bases numbered 16, after V lost 5 bases and J lost 7 bases. From germline, CDR1 is LGHNT and CDR2 FRNRAP.